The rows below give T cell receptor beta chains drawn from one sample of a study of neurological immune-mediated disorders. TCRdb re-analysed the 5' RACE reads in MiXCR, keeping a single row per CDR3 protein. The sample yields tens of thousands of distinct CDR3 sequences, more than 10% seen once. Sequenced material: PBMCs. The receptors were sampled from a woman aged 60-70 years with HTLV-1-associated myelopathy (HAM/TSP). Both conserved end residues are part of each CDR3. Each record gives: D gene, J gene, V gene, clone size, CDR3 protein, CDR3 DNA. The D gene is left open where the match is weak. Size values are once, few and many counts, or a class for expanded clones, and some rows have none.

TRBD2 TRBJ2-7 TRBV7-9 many CASKTGGRTEQYF TGTGCCAGCAAGACGGGCGGGAGAACTGAGCAGTACTTC
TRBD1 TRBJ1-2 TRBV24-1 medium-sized CATSDSRDRLIQGYTF TGTGCCACCAGTGATTCCCGGGACAGGCTTATTCAAGGCTACACCTTC
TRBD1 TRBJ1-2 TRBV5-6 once CASSVDRDYGYTF TGTGCCAGCAGCGTGGACAGGGACTATGGCTACACCTTC
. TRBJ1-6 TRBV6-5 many CASSRGAINSPLHF TGTGCCAGCAGCCGCGGGGCCATTAATTCACCCCTCCACTTT
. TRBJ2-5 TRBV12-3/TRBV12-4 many CASSLGLAETQYF TGTGCCAGCAGTTTAGGGCTAGCGGAGACCCAGTACTTC
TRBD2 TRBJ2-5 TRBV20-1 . CSARAGGAGETQYF TGCAGTGCTAGGGCGGGAGGGGCTGGGGAGACCCAGTACTTC
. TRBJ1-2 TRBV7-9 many CASSPQDGYGYTF TGTGCCAGCAGCCCTCAGGACGGCTATGGCTACACCTTC
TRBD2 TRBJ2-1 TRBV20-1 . CSARTSGYNEQFF TGCAGTGCTAGAACTAGCGGTTACAATGAGCAGTTCTTC
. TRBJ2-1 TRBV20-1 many CSARPSMEQFF TGCAGTGCTAGACCGAGCATGGAGCAGTTCTTC
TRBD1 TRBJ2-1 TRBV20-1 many CSAMGTGSYNEQFF TGCAGTGCTATGGGGACAGGGTCCTACAATGAGCAGTTCTTC
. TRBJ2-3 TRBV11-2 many CVSSQDLSTDTQYF TGTGTCAGCAGCCAGGACTTGAGCACAGATACGCAGTATTTT
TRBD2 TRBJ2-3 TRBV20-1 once CSARLARTDTQYF TGCAGTGCAAGACTAGCGAGAACAGATACGCAGTATTTT
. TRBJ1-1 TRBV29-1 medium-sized CSGAESGMNTEAFF TGCAGCGGCGCGGAGTCGGGGATGAACACTGAAGCTTTCTTT
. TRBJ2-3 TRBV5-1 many CASSLGDGPRDTQYF TGCGCCAGCAGCTTGGGGGACGGACCCAGGGATACGCAGTATTTT
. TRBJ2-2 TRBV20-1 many CSANSNTGELFF TGCAGTGCTAACTCGAACACCGGGGAGCTGTTTTTT
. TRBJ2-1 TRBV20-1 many CSAATVAPSAYNEQFF TGCAGTGCTGCAACGGTAGCTCCCAGCGCCTACAATGAGCAGTTCTTC
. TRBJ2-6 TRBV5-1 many CASSPTYSGANVLTF TGCGCCAGCAGTCCGACCTACTCTGGGGCCAACGTCCTGACTTTC
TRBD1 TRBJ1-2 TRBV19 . CASSRPTGANYGYTF TGTGCCAGTAGTAGACCGACAGGGGCCAACTATGGCTACACCTTC
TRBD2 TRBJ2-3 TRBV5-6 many CASSGTTSPDTQYF TGTGCCAGCAGCGGGACTACTTCCCCAGATACGCAGTATTTT
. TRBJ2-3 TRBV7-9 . CASSFYICSAEAGTGVTDTQYF .
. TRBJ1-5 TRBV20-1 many CSAGGGPGPQHF TGCAGTGCTGGCGGTGGTCCTGGGCCCCAGCATTTT
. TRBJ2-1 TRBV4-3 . CASSQTIWGANEQFF TGCGCCAGCAGCCAGACTATCTGGGGGGCAAATGAGCAGTTCTTC
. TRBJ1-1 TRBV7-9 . CASSLGHRNTEAFF TGTGCCAGCAGCTTAGGACATAGGAACACTGAAGCTTTCTTT
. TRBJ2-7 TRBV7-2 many CASSPQGSETYEQYF TGTGCCAGCAGCCCCCAAGGGTCGGAAACCTACGAGCAGTACTTC
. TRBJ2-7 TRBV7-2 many CASSPPRNRLREQYF TGTGCCAGCTCCCCCCCAAGGAATCGGCTACGCGAGCAGTACTTC
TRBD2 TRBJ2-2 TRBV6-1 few CASSATTSGSGELFF TGTGCCAGCAGTGCAACCACTAGCGGGTCAGGGGAGCTGTTTTTT
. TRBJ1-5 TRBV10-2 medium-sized CASSVRAGNQPQHF TGCGCCAGCAGTGTGCGTGCGGGGAATCAGCCCCAGCATTTT
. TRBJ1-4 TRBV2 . CASSVFVEKLFF TGTGCCAGCAGTGTTTTCGTCGAAAAACTGTTTTTT
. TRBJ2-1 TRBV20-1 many CSARVDSEQFF TGCAGTGCTAGAGTTGACTCAGAGCAGTTCTTC
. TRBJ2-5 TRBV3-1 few CASSALEFQETQYF TGTGCCAGCAGCGCCCTGGAGTTTCAAGAGACCCAGTACTTC
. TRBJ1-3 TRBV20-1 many CSARLSHSGNTIYF TGCAGTGCTAGGTTGAGCCACTCTGGAAACACCATATATTTT
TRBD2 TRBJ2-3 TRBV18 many CASSPRRTSGGPFTDTQYF TGTGCCAGCTCACCACGGCGGACTAGCGGGGGGCCCTTCACAGATACGCAGTATTTT
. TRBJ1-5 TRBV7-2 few CASSLQGGNQPQHF TGTGCCAGCAGCTTACAAGGGGGCAATCAGCCCCAGCATTTT
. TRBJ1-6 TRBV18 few CASSPRQLDVDSPLHF TGTGCCAGCTCACCACGACAGTTGGATGTGGATTCACCCCTCCACTTT
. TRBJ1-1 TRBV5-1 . CASSFYICSARDARGIGTEAFF .